These T cell receptor beta chains were read from a single sample in a study of molecular identifiers for immune sequencing clone quantification. From the PCR reads, TCRdb called clonotypes with MiXCR, one entry per CDR3 protein. Of about 640,000 distinct CDR3 sequences in the sample, around 20% were seen once. The sample comprised naive CD8+ T cells from blood, with Jurkat cell RNA spiked in. The receptor set was obtained from a human donor in good health. Some libraries in this study had Jurkat cell RNA spiked in. The CDR3 runs from the conserved cysteine through the conserved F or W. A D gene is named only where the DNA matches it firmly. Clone size is stated in some rows and not others, as once, few, many or a class when expanded.

>TRBV7-9|TRBD1|TRBJ2-2|-
TGTGCCATTGCCCTCGGGGACAGGGTGGACACCGGGGAGCTGTTTTTT
CAIALGDRVDTGELFF
>TRBV27|-|TRBJ1-2|many
TGTGCCAGCAGATTGACGACAGCCGCTAACTATGGCTACACCTTC
CASRLTTAANYGYTF
>TRBV25-1|TRBD2|TRBJ2-7|many
TGTGCCAGCAGTCCCACTTCCCTCCTTAGCGGGAGGGGGACCTACGAGCAGTACTTC
CASSPTSLLSGRGTYEQYF
>TRBV13|-|TRBJ2-7|many
TGTGCCAGCAGCCAGGGCCCGGGGAACGGCGAGCAGTACTTC
CASSQGPGNGEQYF
>TRBV7-6|-|TRBJ1-5|many
TGTGCCAGCAGCCCGTTCGCGGGGCTGGGAAGCAATCAGCCCCAGCATTTT
CASSPFAGLGSNQPQHF
>TRBV25-1|-|TRBJ2-5|many
TGTGCCAGCAGAGGCGAGACCCAGTACTTC
CASRGETQYF
>TRBV12-3/TRBV12-4|-|TRBJ1-2|many
TGTGCCAGCACCCAGCACCCATTTAACTATGGCTACACCTTC
CASTQHPFNYGYTF
>TRBV7-6|-|TRBJ2-7|many
TGTGCCAGCAGCCCGAGGGCCTACGAGCAGTACTTC
CASSPRAYEQYF
>TRBV10-3|-|TRBJ1-1|many
TGTGCCATCAGTGAGTCTCTGGGGGGCACTGAAGCTTTCTTT
CAISESLGGTEAFF
>TRBV7-9|-|TRBJ1-5|many
TGTGCCAGCAGCCCACCGGGGGTTGCGTCCCAGCATTTT
CASSPPGVASQHF
>TRBV3-1|-|TRBJ2-2|few
TGTGCCAGCAGCCAAGGAATGGGCGGGGAGCTGTTTTTT
CASSQGMGGELFF
>TRBV6-2/TRBV6-3|TRBD1|TRBJ1-1|many
TGTGCCAGCTGGGGGCAGGGGGCGAGCACTGAAGCTTTCTTT
CASWGQGASTEAFF
>TRBV4-3|TRBD1|TRBJ2-7|-
TGCGCCAGCAGCCTCCGACAGGGGGCAGGGGGTGGAGAGCAGTACTTC
CASSLRQGAGGGEQYF
>TRBV7-9|TRBD1|TRBJ2-3|-
TGTGCCAGCAGCGTGACAGGGCCCCCCGGCACAGATACGCAGTATTTT
CASSVTGPPGTDTQYF
>TRBV20-1|TRBD1|TRBJ2-2|-
TGCAGTGCTGGCAACAGGGGTAACACCGGGGAGCTGTTTTTT
CSAGNRGNTGELFF
>TRBV19|-|TRBJ1-5|many
TGTGCCAGTAGTATTAAGGAATATAGCAATCAGCCCCAGCATTTT
CASSIKEYSNQPQHF
>TRBV19|-|TRBJ2-1|few
TGTGCCAGTAGTACATATACCAGGGGTTCCTACAATGAGCAGTTCTTC
CASSTYTRGSYNEQFF
>TRBV5-4|TRBD2|TRBJ2-1|few
TGTGCCAGCAGCTTGTGGCTAGCGGGAAACAATGAGCAGTTCTTC
CASSLWLAGNNEQFF
>TRBV6-5|TRBD1|TRBJ1-6|many
TGTGCCAGCAGTTACAGGACAGGGGCCAACTCACCCCTCCACTTT
CASSYRTGANSPLHF